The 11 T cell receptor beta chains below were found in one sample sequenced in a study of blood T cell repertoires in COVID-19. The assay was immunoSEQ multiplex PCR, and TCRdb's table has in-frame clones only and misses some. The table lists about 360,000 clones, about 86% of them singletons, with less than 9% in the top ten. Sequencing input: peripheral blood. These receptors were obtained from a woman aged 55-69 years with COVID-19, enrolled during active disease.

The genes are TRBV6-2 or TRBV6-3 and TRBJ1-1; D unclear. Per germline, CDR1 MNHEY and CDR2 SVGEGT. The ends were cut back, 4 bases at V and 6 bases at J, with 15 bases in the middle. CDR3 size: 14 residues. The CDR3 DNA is TGTGCCAGCAGTTGGCGGATTAACGTGGCTGAAGCTTTCTTT. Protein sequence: CASSWRINVAEAFF.

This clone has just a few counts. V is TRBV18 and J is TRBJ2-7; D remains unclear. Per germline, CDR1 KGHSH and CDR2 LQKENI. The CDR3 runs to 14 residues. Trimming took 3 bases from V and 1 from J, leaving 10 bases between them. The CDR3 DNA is TGTGCCAGCTCACCTACCACAGAATCCTACGAGCAGTACTTC. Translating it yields CASSPTTESYEQYF.

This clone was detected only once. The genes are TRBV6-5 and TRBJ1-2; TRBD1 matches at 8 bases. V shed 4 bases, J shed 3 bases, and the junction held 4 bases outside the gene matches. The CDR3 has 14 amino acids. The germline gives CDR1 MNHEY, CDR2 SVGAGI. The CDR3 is CASSSTQGDYGYTF. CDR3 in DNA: TGTGCCAGCAGTTCCACACAGGGGGACTATGGCTACACCTTC.

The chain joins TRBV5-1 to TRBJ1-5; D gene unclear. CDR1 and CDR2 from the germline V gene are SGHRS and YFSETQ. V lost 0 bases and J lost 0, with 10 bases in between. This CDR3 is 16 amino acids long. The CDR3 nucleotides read TGCGCCAGCAGCTTGGCGGGGTTATATAGCAATCAGCCCCAGCATTTT. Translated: CASSLAGLYSNQPQHF.

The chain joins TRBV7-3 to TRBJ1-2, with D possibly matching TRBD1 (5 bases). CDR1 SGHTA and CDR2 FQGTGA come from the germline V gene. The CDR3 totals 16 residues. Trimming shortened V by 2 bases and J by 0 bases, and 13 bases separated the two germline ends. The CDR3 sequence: CASSLVSGSANYGYTF. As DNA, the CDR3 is TGTGCCAGCAGCTTAGTGTCAGGGTCAGCTAACTATGGCTACACCTTC.

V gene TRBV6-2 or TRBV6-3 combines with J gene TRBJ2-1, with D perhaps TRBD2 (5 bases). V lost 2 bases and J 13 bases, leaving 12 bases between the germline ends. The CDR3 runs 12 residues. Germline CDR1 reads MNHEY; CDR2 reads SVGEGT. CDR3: CASSYPGLAQFF. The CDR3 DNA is TGTGCCAGCAGTTACCCGGGTCTAGCTCAGTTCTTC.

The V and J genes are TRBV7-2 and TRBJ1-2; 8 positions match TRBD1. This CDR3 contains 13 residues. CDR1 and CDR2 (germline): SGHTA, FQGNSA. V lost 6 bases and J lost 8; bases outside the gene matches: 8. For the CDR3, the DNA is TGTGCCAGCAGTTCTCGGACAGGGCAGGGCTACACCTTC. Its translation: CASSSRTGQGYTF.

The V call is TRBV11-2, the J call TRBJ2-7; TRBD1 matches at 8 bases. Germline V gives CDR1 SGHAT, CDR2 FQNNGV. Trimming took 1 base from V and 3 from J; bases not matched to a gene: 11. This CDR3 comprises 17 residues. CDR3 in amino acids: CASSLVLGTGKSYEQYF. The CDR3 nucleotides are TGTGCCAGCAGCTTAGTATTGGGGACAGGAAAAAGCTACGAGCAGTACTTC.

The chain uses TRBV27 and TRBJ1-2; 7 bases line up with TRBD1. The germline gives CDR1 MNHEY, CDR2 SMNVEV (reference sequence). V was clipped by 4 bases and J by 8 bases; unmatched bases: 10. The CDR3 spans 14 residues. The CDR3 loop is CASSSTRQGRGYTF. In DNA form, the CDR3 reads TGTGCCAGCAGTTCGACCCGACAGGGTAGAGGCTACACCTTC.

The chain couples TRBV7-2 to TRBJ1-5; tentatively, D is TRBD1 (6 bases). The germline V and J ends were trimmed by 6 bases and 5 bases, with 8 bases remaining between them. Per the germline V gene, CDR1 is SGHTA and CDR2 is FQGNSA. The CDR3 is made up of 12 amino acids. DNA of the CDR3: TGTGCCAGCAGTCACAGGGATCAGCCCCAGCATTTT. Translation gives CASSHRDQPQHF.

CDR3 nucleotide sequence: TGCGCCAGCAGCTTGGAACAGGGGGCGACCGGGGAGCTGTTTTTT. Translating it yields CASSLEQGATGELFF. This rearrangement joins TRBV5-1 to TRBJ2-2; 9 nucleotides match TRBD1. With V trimmed by 0 bases and J by 5 bases, 2 bases remained unmatched. There are 15 residues in the CDR3. CDR1 is SGHRS, CDR2 YFSETQ, per germline.